This TCR beta chain stems from a study of T cell repertoires in cytomegalovirus infection. The wider study: Public TCR beta signature analysis indicated the presence of both CMV infection and matching HLA type.

Overall study results and limits: The study found HLA-C-restricted CMV-specific TCR beta clonotypes dominating the ex vivo response. Pooled public TCR beta family frequency picked out CMV carriers with the relevant HLA.

Using its own MiXCR run on the reads, TCRdb lists one record per CDR3 protein. Of almost 550,000 distinct CDR3 sequences listed, about 15% are singletons. This clonotype was observed at least ten times. The antigen is not known. Being one base from a much bigger clone, this may be a read error. The CDR3 consists of 12 residues. Trimming pared 2 bases from V and 3 bases from J, leaving 4 bases between. Germline V gives CDR1 MNHEY, CDR2 SVGEGT. The TCR originated in a human donor in good health (CMV status not recorded). Some clones in this sample may be carry-over from other donors' samples. The sample taken for sequencing was CD8+ T cells from PBMCs. The V gene is TRBV6-2 or TRBV6-3, the J gene TRBJ1-1; D call uncertain. CDR3 nucleotide sequence: TGTGCCAGCAGTTACGGGCACACTGAAGCTTTCTTT. Its protein product is CASSYGHTEAFF.